The sample holds a few counts of the clone carrying this T cell receptor (beta chain). Its matching antigen is unknown. The sample originates from a study of regulatory T cells in long-lasting Graves disease. Overall study results and limits: Favoring TRBV28, TRBJ1-2 and TRBJ2-5 was a feature seen in persistent disease.

The germline V and J ends were trimmed by 3 bases and 5 bases, with 10 bases remaining between them. The CDR3 consists of 13 residues. Germline CDR1 GTSNPN, CDR2 SVGIG (reference sequence). Library construction for TCR beta used iRepertoire HTBI primers and Arm-PCR of CDR3 regions. One entry per CDR3 protein, called by TCRdb with MiXCR from the multiplex PCR reads. The data show roughly 450,000 distinct CDR3 sequences, around 20% seen once. Time point indicated: persistent/refractory GD, antithyroid drugs over 5 years with positive TRAb. From RNA extracted from PBMCs, the TCR library was made. Graves' disease diagnosis was established per American Thyroid Association guidelines. Enrollment of patients was through an endocrinology department in Xi'an, China.

The V gene is TRBV30, the J gene TRBJ1-4, with D unclear. The source is a female donor with Graves disease. Source: peripheral blood mononuclear cells (PBMCs), taken when the disease was refractory, from a patient treated with antithyroid drugs. In nucleotides, the CDR3 is TGTGCCTGGAGGGCATCCGGCAATGAAAAACTGTTTTTT. It is translated as CAWRASGNEKLFF.